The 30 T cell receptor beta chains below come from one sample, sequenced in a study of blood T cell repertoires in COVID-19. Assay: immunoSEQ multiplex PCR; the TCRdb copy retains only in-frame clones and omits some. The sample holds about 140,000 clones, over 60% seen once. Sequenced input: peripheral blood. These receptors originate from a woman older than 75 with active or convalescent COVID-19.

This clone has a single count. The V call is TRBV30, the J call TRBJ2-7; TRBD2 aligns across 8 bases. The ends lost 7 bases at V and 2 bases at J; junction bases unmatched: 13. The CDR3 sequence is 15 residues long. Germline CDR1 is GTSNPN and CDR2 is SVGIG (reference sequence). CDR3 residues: CALTIAGSPTYEQYF. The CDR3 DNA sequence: TGTGCCTTGACAATAGCGGGAAGCCCTACCTACGAGCAGTACTTC.

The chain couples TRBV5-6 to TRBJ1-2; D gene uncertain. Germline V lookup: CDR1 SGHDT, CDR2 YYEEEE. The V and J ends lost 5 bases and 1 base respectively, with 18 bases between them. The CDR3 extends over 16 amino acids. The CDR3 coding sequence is TGTGCCAGCAGTTACCCATTGGGGAGAGGTAACTATGGCTACACCTTC. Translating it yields CASSYPLGRGNYGYTF.

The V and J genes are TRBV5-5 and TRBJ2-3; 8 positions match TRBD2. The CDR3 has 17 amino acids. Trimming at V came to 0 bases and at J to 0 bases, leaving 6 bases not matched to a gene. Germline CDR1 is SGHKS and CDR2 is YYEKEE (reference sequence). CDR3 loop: CASSLGGGRTSTDTQYF. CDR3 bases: TGTGCCAGCAGCTTGGGCGGGGGGAGAACTAGCACAGATACGCAGTATTTT.

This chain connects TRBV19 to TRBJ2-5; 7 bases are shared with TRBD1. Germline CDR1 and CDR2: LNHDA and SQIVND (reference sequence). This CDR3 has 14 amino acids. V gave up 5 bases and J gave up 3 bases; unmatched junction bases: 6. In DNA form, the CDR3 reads TGTGCCAGTAGTTCACGACAGGGAAAAGAGACCCAGTACTTC. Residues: CASSSRQGKETQYF. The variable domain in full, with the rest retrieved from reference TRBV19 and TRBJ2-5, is DGGITQSPKYLFRKEGQNVTLSCEQNLNHDAMYWYRQDPGQGLRLIYYSQIVNDFQKGDIAEGYSVSREKKESFPLTVTSAQKNPTAFYLCASSSRQGKETQYFGPGTRLLVL.

In DNA form, the CDR3 reads TGTGCCAGCAGCCAACTAGGGACTAGCGGGAGTTCCTACGAGCAGTACTTC. Amino acids: CASSQLGTSGSSYEQYF. The J gene is TRBJ2-7, the V gene TRBV4-2; 14 bases map to TRBD2. From germline, CDR1 is LGHNA and CDR2 YNFKEQ. This CDR3 has 17 residues. The V and J ends lost 2 bases and 1 base, in that order; junction bases with no gene match: 4.

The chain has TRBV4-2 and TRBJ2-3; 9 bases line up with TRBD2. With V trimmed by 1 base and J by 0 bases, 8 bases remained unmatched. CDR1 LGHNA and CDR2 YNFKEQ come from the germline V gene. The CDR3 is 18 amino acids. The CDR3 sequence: CASSQATSGRLSTDTQYF. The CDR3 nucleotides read TGTGCCAGCAGCCAAGCGACTAGCGGACGCTTGAGCACAGATACGCAGTATTTT.

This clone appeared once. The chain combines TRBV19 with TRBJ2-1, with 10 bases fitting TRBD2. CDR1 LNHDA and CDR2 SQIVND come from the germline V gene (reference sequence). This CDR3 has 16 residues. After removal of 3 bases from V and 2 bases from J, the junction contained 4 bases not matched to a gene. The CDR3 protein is CASSMTGTSAYNEQFF. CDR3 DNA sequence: TGTGCCAGTAGTATGACCGGGACTAGCGCCTACAATGAGCAGTTCTTC.

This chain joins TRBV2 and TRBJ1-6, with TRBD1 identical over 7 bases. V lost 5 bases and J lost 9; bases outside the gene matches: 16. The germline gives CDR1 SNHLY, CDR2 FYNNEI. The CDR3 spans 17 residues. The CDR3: CASSRHLKGALISPLHF. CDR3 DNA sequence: TGTGCCAGCAGTCGACACCTAAAGGGGGCACTTATTTCACCCCTCCACTTT.

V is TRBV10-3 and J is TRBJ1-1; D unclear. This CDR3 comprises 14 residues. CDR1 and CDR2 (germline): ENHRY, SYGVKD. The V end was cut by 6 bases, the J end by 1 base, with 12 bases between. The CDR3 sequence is CAISTLTPNTEAFF. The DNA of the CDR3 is TGTGCCATCAGCACGTTAACACCGAACACTGAAGCTTTCTTT.

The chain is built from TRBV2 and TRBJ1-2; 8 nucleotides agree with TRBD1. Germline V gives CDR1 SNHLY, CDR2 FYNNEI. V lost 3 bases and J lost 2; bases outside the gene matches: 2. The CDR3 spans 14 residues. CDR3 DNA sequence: TGTGCCAGCAGTGACAGGGGGCTAAACTATGGCTACACCTTC. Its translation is CASSDRGLNYGYTF.

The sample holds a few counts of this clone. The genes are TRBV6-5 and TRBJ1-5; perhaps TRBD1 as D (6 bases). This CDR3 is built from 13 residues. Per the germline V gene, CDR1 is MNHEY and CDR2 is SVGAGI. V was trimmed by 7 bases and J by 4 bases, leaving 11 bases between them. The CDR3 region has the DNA TGTGCCAGCAATGGACAGCCGAATCAGCCCCAGCATTTT. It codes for CASNGQPNQPQHF.

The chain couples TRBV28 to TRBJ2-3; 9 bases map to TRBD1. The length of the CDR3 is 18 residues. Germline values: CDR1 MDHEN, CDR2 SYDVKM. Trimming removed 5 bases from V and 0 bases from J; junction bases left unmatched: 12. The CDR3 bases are TGTGCCAGCAGTGTTACTGGGACAGGGATATCTAGCACAGATACGCAGTATTTT. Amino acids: CASSVTGTGISSTDTQYF.

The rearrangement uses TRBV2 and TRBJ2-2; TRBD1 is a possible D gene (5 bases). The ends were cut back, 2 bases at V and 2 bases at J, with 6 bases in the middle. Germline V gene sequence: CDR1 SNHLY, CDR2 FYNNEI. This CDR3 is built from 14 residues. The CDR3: CASSEQGNTGELFF. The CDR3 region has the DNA TGTGCCAGCAGTGAACAGGGTAACACCGGGGAGCTGTTTTTT.

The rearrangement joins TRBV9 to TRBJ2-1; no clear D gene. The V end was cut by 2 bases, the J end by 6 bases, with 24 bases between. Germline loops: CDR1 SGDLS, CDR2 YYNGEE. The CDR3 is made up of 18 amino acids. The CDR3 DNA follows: TGTGCCAGCAGCGTTCGGTTAGCTAGTGTTTCATCACCCAATGAGCAGTTCTTC. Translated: CASSVRLASVSSPNEQFF.

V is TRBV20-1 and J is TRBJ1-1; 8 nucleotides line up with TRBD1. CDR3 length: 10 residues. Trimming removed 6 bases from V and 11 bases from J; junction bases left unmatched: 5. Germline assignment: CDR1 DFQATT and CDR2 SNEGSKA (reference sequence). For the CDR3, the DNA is TGCAGTGCCTCGGACAGGGACGCTTTCTTT. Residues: CSASDRDAFF.

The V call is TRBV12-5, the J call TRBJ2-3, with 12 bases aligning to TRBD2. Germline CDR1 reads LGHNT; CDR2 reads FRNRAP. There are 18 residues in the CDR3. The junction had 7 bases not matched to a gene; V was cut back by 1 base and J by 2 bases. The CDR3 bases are TGTGCTAGTGGTTTGGGCCAACTAGCGGGGGGCTTCACAGATACGCAGTATTTT. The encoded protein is CASGLGQLAGGFTDTQYF.

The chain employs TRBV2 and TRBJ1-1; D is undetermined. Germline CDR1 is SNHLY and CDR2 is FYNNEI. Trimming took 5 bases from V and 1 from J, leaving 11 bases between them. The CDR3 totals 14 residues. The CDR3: CASSYLGKNTEAFF. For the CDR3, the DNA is TGTGCCAGCAGTTACCTGGGCAAGAACACTGAAGCTTTCTTT.

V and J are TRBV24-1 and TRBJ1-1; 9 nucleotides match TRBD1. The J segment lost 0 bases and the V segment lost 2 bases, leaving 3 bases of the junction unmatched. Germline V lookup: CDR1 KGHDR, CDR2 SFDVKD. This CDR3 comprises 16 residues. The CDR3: CATSDWTGAVNTEAFF. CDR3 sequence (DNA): TGTGCCACCAGTGATTGGACAGGGGCGGTGAACACTGAAGCTTTCTTT.

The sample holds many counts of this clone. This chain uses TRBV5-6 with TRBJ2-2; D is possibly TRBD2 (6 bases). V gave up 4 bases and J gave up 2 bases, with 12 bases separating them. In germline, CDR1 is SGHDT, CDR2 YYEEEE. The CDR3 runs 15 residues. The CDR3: CASSAGLTNTGELFF. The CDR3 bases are TGTGCCAGCAGCGCAGGACTAACTAACACCGGGGAGCTGTTTTTT. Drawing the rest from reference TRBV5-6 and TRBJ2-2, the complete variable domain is DAGVTQSPTHLIKTRGQQVTLRCSPKSGHDTVSWYQQALGQGPQFIFQYYEEEERQRGNFPDRFSGHQFPNYSSELNVNALLLGDSALYLCASSAGLTNTGELFFGEGSRLTVL.

Here the CDR3 DNA reads TGCGCCAGCAGCTTGGGCGAGACTAGCGACAAAGAGACCCAGTACTTC. Encoded protein: CASSLGETSDKETQYF. This chain links TRBV5-1 with TRBJ2-5; 8 bases align to TRBD2. The germline gives CDR1 SGHRS, CDR2 YFSETQ. Trimming took 0 bases from V and 3 from J; bases not matched to a gene: 7. The CDR3 is 16 residues long.

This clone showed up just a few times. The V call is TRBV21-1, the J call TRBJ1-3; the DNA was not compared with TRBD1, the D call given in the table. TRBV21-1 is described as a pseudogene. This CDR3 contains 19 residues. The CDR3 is CASSAHRGQGLSSGNTIYF. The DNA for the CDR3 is TGTGCCAGCAGCGCGCACAGGGGGCAAGGTCTGAGCTCTGGAAACACCATATATTTT.

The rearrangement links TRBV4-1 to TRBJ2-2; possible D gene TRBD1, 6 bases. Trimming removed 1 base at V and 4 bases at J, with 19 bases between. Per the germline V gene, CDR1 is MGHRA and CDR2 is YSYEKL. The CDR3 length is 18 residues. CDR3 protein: CASSQAQGSALGTGELFF. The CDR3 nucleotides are TGCGCCAGCAGCCAAGCACAGGGTTCGGCTTTGGGCACCGGGGAGCTGTTTTTT.

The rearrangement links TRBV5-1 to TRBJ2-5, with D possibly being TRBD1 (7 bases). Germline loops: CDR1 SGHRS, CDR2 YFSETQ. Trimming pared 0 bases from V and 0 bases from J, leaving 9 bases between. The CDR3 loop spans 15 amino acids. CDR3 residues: CASSLAGGNQETQYF. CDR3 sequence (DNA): TGCGCCAGCAGCTTGGCAGGGGGGAACCAAGAGACCCAGTACTTC.

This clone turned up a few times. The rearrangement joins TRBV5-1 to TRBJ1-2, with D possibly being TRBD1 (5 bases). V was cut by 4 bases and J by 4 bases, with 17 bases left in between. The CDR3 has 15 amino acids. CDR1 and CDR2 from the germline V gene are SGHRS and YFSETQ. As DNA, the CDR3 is TGCGCCAGCAGCCCGGGACTGGGGACTTCCTATGGCTACACCTTC. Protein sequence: CASSPGLGTSYGYTF.

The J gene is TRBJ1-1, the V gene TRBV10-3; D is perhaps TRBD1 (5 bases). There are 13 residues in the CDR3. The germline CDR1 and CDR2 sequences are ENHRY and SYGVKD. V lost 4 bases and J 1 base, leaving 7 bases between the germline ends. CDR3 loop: CAISADRNTEAFF. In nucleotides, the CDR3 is TGTGCCATCAGTGCAGACAGGAACACTGAAGCTTTCTTT.

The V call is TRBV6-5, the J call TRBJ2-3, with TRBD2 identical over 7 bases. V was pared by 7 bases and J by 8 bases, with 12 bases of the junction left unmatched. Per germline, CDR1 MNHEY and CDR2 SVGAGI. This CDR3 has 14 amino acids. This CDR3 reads CASIPGLLVGTQYF. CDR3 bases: TGTGCCAGCATCCCGGGACTACTGGTTGGTACGCAGTATTTT.

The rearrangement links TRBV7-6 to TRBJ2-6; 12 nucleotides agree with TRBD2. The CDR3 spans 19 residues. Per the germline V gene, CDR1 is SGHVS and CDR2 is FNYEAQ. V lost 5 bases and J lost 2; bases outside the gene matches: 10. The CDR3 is CASSTPGLAGTAGANVLTF. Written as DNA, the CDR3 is TGTGCCAGCAGCACCCCAGGACTAGCGGGGACGGCTGGGGCCAACGTCCTGACTTTC.

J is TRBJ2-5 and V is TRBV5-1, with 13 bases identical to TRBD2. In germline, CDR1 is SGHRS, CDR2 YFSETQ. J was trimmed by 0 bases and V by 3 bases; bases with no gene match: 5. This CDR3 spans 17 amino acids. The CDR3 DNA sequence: TGCGCCAGCAGCTCCGGACTAGCGGGGGCCGACCAAGAGACCCAGTACTTC. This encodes CASSSGLAGADQETQYF. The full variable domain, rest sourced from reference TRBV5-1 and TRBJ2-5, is KAGVTQTPRYLIKTRGQQVTLSCSPISGHRSVSWYQQTPGQGLQFLFEYFSETQRNKGNFPGRFSGRQFSNSRSEMNVSTLELGDSALYLCASSSGLAGADQETQYFGPGTRLLVL.

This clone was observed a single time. The CDR3 nucleotides read TGCGCCAGCAGCATTAAGCCCAACACTGAAGCTTTCTTT. It is translated as CASSIKPNTEAFF. The chain is built from TRBV5-1 and TRBJ1-1; D unclear. The CDR3 has 13 residues. In germline, CDR1 is SGHRS, CDR2 YFSETQ. V lost 4 bases, J lost 2 bases, and 9 bases lay in between. Filled out from reference TRBV5-1 and TRBJ1-1, the complete variable domain reads KAGVTQTPRYLIKTRGQQVTLSCSPISGHRSVSWYQQTPGQGLQFLFEYFSETQRNKGNFPGRFSGRQFSNSRSEMNVSTLELGDSALYLCASSIKPNTEAFFGQGTRLTVV.

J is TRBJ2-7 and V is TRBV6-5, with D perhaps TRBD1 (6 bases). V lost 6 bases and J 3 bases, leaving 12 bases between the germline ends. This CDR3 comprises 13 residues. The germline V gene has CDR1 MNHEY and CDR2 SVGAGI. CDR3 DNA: TGTGCCAGCAGCGCCGGGACAAGCTACGAGCAGTACTTC. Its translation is CASSAGTSYEQYF.